What follows are 10 T cell receptor beta chains derived from one specimen sequenced in a study of cytomegalovirus exposure and HLA in healthy donors. This PCR relied on a set of 60 Vbeta primers and 13 Jbeta primers. Measured with immunoSEQ multiplex PCR; TCRdb has only the in-frame clones, and not every one. The sample's table shows around 75,000 clones. The specimen sequenced was PBMCs. The receptors derive from a man in his fifties in good health and CMV-seropositive.

The rearrangement joins TRBV29-1 to TRBJ1-1, with 12 positions matching TRBD1. Germline V lookup: CDR1 SQVTM, CDR2 ANQGSEA. The V gene end was trimmed by 7 bases and the J gene end by 6 bases; junction bases not matched to a gene: 6. The CDR3 extends over 13 amino acids. The DNA of the CDR3 is TGCAGCGCTTCGGGACAGGGGGCGTCTGAAGCTTTCTTT. This sequence encodes CSASGQGASEAFF.

The J gene is TRBJ2-2, the V gene TRBV5-4; D possibly corresponds to TRBD1 (6 bases). Trimming shortened V by 0 bases and J by 6 bases, and 9 bases separated the two germline ends. This CDR3 region has 14 residues. In germline, CDR1 is SGHNT, CDR2 YYREEE (reference sequence). CDR3 nucleotides: TGTGCCAGCAGCTTGGACACAGGGTCCGGGGAGCTGTTTTTT. It translates to CASSLDTGSGELFF. The full variable domain, rest sourced from reference TRBV5-4 and TRBJ2-2, is ETGVTQSPTHLIKTRGQQVTLRCSSQSGHNTVSWYQQALGQGPQFIFQYYREEENGRGNFPPRFSGLQFPNYSSELNVNALELDDSALYLCASSLDTGSGELFFGEGSRLTVL.

The V call is TRBV19, the J call TRBJ2-7; D is perhaps TRBD1 (5 bases). With 5 bases removed from V and 4 bases from J, the gap between germline ends came to 18 bases. Germline values: CDR1 LNHDA, CDR2 SQIVND (reference sequence). The CDR3 has 15 amino acids. The CDR3 loop is CASSSTRQILYEQYF. The DNA of the CDR3 is TGTGCCAGTAGTTCGACTCGACAGATTTTGTACGAGCAGTACTTC.

V is TRBV5-1 and J is TRBJ2-2, with 9 bases fitting TRBD1. CDR1 is SGHRS, CDR2 YFSETQ, per germline. CDR3 length: 15 amino acids. V trimming: 4 bases; J trimming: 5 bases; junction bases outside the gene matches: 6. CDR3: CASSPGQGMTGELFF. Here the CDR3 DNA reads TGCGCCAGCAGCCCCGGACAGGGGATGACCGGGGAGCTGTTTTTT.

CDR3 sequence: CSVEEKRRGASDTQYF. The CDR3 bases are TGCAGCGTTGAAGAAAAGAGGCGGGGGGCCTCAGATACGCAGTATTTT. The chain links TRBV29-1 to TRBJ2-3, with 8 bases that match TRBD2. The CDR3 consists of 16 residues. V trimming: 0 bases; J trimming: 4 bases; junction bases outside the gene matches: 9. Germline CDR1 reads SQVTM; CDR2 reads ANQGSEA.

The V call is TRBV5-1, the J call TRBJ1-1; D is uncertain. Deletions cut 0 bases from V and 1 base from J, with 4 bases between. The CDR3 has 13 amino acids. The germline V gene has CDR1 SGHRS and CDR2 YFSETQ. The CDR3 DNA reads as TGCGCCAGCAGCTTGGGGCCGAACACTGAAGCTTTCTTT. Translating gives CASSLGPNTEAFF. Together with reference TRBV5-1 and TRBJ1-1, the CDR3 gives the full variable domain: KAGVTQTPRYLIKTRGQQVTLSCSPISGHRSVSWYQQTPGQGLQFLFEYFSETQRNKGNFPGRFSGRQFSNSRSEMNVSTLELGDSALYLCASSLGPNTEAFFGQGTRLTVV.

V gene TRBV19 combines with J gene TRBJ2-6, with 7 bases fitting TRBD1. The CDR3 has 17 residues. V lost 2 bases and J lost 2; bases outside the gene matches: 6. Germline loops: CDR1 LNHDA, CDR2 SQIVND (reference sequence). DNA of the CDR3: TGTGCCAGTAGTATAAGACAGGGTTCGGCTGGGGCCAACGTCCTGACTTTC. Its protein is CASSIRQGSAGANVLTF.

The chain recombines TRBV2 with TRBJ1-1; no reliable D call. Germline CDR1 and CDR2: SNHLY and FYNNEI. The CDR3 is made up of 12 amino acids. V was trimmed by 2 bases and J by 7 bases, leaving 8 bases between them. The CDR3 DNA sequence: TGTGCCAGCAGTGAAAGAGGCTTTGAAGCTTTCTTT. It codes for CASSERGFEAFF. Full variable domain (remainder filled in from reference TRBV2 and TRBJ1-1): EPEVTQTPSHQVTQMGQEVILRCVPISNHLYFYWYRQILGQKVEFLVSFYNNEISEKSEIFDDQFSVERPDGSNFTLKIRSTKLEDSAMYFCASSERGFEAFFGQGTRLTVV.

The chain joins TRBV6-1 to TRBJ2-7; D is perhaps TRBD2 (6 bases). Trimming cost V 3 bases and J 0 bases, with 21 bases left between them. CDR3 length: 18 residues. In germline, CDR1 is MNHNS, CDR2 SASEGT. The CDR3 loop is CASSDGRGLFTLSYEQYF. The CDR3 region has the DNA TGTGCCAGCAGTGACGGGCGGGGCCTCTTCACCCTCTCCTACGAGCAGTACTTC.

The chain combines TRBV5-4 with TRBJ1-1; TRBD1 is a possible D gene (5 bases). The germline CDR1 and CDR2 sequences are SGHNT and YYREEE (reference sequence). The CDR3 consists of 14 residues. Deletions cut 4 bases from V and 4 bases from J, with 14 bases between. DNA of the CDR3: TGTGCCAGCAGCGTGAGCTGGGGGGGCACTGAAGCTTTCTTT. Protein: CASSVSWGGTEAFF.